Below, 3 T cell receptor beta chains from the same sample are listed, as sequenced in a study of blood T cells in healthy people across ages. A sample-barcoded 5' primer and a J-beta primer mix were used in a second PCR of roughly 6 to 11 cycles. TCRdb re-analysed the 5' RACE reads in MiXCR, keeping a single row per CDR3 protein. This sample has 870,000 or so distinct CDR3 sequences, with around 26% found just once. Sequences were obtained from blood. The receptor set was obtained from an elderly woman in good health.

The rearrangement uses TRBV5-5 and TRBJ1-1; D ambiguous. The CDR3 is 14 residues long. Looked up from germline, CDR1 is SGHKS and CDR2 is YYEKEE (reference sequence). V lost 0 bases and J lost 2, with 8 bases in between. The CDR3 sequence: CASSLVVVNTEAFF. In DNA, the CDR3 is TGTGCCAGCAGCTTGGTGGTCGTCAACACTGAAGCTTTCTTT.

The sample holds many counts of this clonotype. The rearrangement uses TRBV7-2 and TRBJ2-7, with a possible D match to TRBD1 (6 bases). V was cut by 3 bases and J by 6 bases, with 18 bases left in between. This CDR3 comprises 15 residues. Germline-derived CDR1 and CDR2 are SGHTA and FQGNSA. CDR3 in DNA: TGTGCCAGCAGCTTGGATTCAGGGGCCGCCGCCGAGCAGTACTTC. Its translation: CASSLDSGAAAEQYF.

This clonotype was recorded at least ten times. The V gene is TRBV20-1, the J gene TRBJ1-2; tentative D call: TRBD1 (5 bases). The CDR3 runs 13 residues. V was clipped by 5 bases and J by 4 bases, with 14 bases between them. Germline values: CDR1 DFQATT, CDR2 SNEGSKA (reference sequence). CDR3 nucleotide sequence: TGCAGTGCTGCGGAGGGGACTACCTATGGCTACACCTTC. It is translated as CSAAEGTTYGYTF.